This T cell receptor beta chain is from a study of T cell responses to AZD1222 COVID-19 vaccine. On the study more broadly: The study pooled second doses at about 4 or about 12 weeks. Notes on the study in general: CD4 TCRs covered the whole spike, strongest at regions 160-218 and 743-854. White British ancestry dominated among donors, who included more females, and clonal diversity was possibly underestimated.

The repertoire was sequenced with immunoSEQ multiplex PCR; TCRdb's copy has only in-frame clones and lacks some. The table lists about 130,000 clones, 93% of them singletons. This clone was found once. Its target is unknown. V lost 7 bases to trimming and J lost 2 bases; unmatched junction nucleotides: 6. Germline lookup yields CDR1 MRHNA and CDR2 SNTAGT. The CDR3 sequence is 14 residues long. The J gene is TRBJ2-5, the V gene TRBV6-4; 8 nucleotides match TRBD2. This receptor was taken from an adult in good health. Sequencing was performed on peripheral blood, taken on day 0 of AZD1222 vaccination. The CDR3 DNA sequence: TGTGCCAGCATTCCGATAGCGGGGCAAGAGACCCAGTACTTC. Protein: CASIPIAGQETQYF.